Below, 7 T cell receptor beta chains from the same sample are listed, as sequenced in a study of T cell changes during pregnancy in multiple sclerosis (dated by TCRdb to the late 2010s). Libraries were made using the immunoSEQ multiplex PCR assay. The table was pulled from immuneACCESS by TCRdb, which kept in-frame rearrangements only. Such tables lose some clones; where checked, under half of the loss comes from unresolved V genes, and the rest has no known cause. Here the sample has over 90,000 clones; roughly 93% occur a single time. Of the sample, roughly 0.93% is held by the ten largest clones. Sequenced here: peripheral blood, sampled after pregnancy. The source of these receptors is a female donor with multiple sclerosis, enrolled in a pregnancy study.

The chain carries TRBV19 and TRBJ2-7; tentatively, D is TRBD2 (6 bases). Per germline, CDR1 LNHDA and CDR2 SQIVND (reference sequence). The V end lost 5 bases, the J end lost 5 bases, and 16 bases lay between the germline ends. This CDR3 contains 14 residues. Here the CDR3 reads CASSVGGNRNEQYF. The DNA for the CDR3 is TGTGCCAGTAGTGTGGGGGGAAATAGGAACGAGCAGTACTTC.

The chain recombines TRBV2 with TRBJ1-1; 11 bases fit TRBD1. Germline CDR1 is SNHLY and CDR2 is FYNNEI. CDR3 length: 14 amino acids. Trimming cost V 6 bases and J 6 bases; bases outside gene matches: 6. CDR3 DNA sequence: TGTGCCAGCAGGGACAGGGGGCGCATCTCTGAAGCTTTCTTT. As protein: CASRDRGRISEAFF.

This sequence joins TRBV10-1 and TRBJ1-5, with 10 bases identical to TRBD1. CDR1 and CDR2 from the germline V gene are WNHNN and SYGVQD (reference sequence). V gave up 4 bases and J gave up 2 bases; unmatched junction bases: 5. This CDR3 spans 16 amino acids. The CDR3, as DNA: TGCGCCAGCAGTGCTAGGGACAGGGGAGGCAATCAGCCCCAGCATTTT. It yields the protein CASSARDRGGNQPQHF.

The rearrangement uses TRBV7-8 and TRBJ2-5, with 11 positions matching TRBD1. With 5 bases clipped from V and 4 bases from J, the junction kept 9 bases outside the gene matches. The CDR3 sequence is 16 residues long. Germline assignment: CDR1 SGHVS and CDR2 FQNEAQ. The CDR3 protein is CASSARTGGAGETQYF. In DNA, the CDR3 is TGTGCCAGCAGCGCGAGGACAGGGGGCGCGGGAGAGACCCAGTACTTC.

The chain couples TRBV7-7 to TRBJ2-3, with TRBD1 matching over 10 bases. After removal of 5 bases from V and 5 bases from J, the junction contained 13 bases not matched to a gene. This CDR3 has 17 amino acids. From germline, CDR1 is SSHAT and CDR2 FNYEAQ (reference sequence). CDR3 DNA: TGTGCCAGCAGCCTTAAGGCATTGGGACAGGGGATAGATACGCAGTATTTT. Its protein is CASSLKALGQGIDTQYF.

The rearrangement links TRBV5-1 to TRBJ1-1; D remains ambiguous. The CDR3 is made up of 13 amino acids. Deletions cut 4 bases from V and 4 bases from J, with 11 bases between. The V gene's germline CDR1 is SGHRS and CDR2 YFSETQ. CDR3 residues: CASSSLQATEAFF. For the CDR3, the DNA is TGCGCCAGCAGCAGCCTCCAGGCCACTGAAGCTTTCTTT.

The CDR3 is CASSWETGRETQYF. In DNA, the CDR3 is TGTGCCAGCAGCTGGGAGACAGGGCGGGAGACCCAGTACTTC. This chain connects TRBV5-5 to TRBJ2-5; 7 positions match TRBD1. The V and J ends lost 3 bases and 5 bases, in that order; junction bases with no gene match: 7. Germline V lookup: CDR1 SGHKS, CDR2 YYEKEE (reference sequence). The CDR3 sequence is 14 residues long.